This T cell receptor beta chain was documented in a study of blood T cell repertoires in COVID-19. Which cohort a participant joined came from the clinical history participants gave. Germline V gene data show CDR1 as SGHRS and CDR2 as YFSETQ. V lost 0 bases, J lost 3 bases, and 6 bases lay in between. The CDR3 is made up of 13 amino acids. The method was immunoSEQ multiplex PCR; TCRdb's version includes in-frame clones alone and lacks a portion of them. The table lists 250,000 or so clones, about 91% of them singletons. This sequence was found in a woman in her forties with acute COVID-19. Sequenced: PBMCs or T cells enriched from blood (not recorded which). The chain carries TRBV5-1 and TRBJ2-5, with D hard to call. Written as DNA, the CDR3 is TGCGCCAGCAGCTTGGTTCTTAAAGAGACCCAGTACTTC. Translating gives CASSLVLKETQYF.